This entry describes one T cell receptor beta chain. The antigen is not known. TCRdb's copy holds only in-frame clones and misses some; the assay was immunoSEQ multiplex PCR. The sample contains 50,000 to 60,000 clones, over 60% of which appear only once. The sample originates from a study of T cells in localized non-small cell lung cancer. Points from the study as a whole: T cell clonality was highest in uninvolved adjacent lung, above tumor. In adjacent lung, a median around 52 of the top 100 tumor clones were found.

The receptor was derived from a woman aged 35 to 69 with stage II lung adenocarcinoma. Material: PBMCs, obtained before any cancer treatment.

CDR3 DNA sequence: TGTGCCAGCAGCTTAACGGTGGGCCAAGAAGCTTTCTTT. It yields the protein CASSLTVGQEAFF. The rearrangement links TRBV7-3 to TRBJ1-1; D ambiguous. The CDR3 spans 13 residues. V was shortened by 0 bases and J by 8 bases, with 10 bases between the two germline ends. The germline CDR1 and CDR2 sequences are SGHTA and FQGTGA.